This T cell receptor (beta chain) was sequenced in a study of T cells of healthy individuals. This clonotype was counted many times. Germline CDR1 and CDR2: LNHNV and YYDKDF (reference sequence). The CDR3 is made up of 21 amino acids. Unmatched junction bases numbered 20, after V lost 0 bases and J lost 4 bases. TCRdb re-analysed the 5' RACE reads in MiXCR, keeping a single row per CDR3 protein. This sample yields tens of thousands of distinct CDR3 sequences, of which about 5.5% are seen a single time; around 6.9% belongs to the top ten. This receptor was identified in a female donor in good health. This chain uses TRBV15 with TRBJ2-7; 11 bases match TRBD1. DNA for the CDR3: TGTGCCACCAGCAGAGATAGGGGAGCCGGGACAGGGGGTCCGGACTTGTACGAGCAGTACTTC. It is translated as CATSRDRGAGTGGPDLYEQYF.